Below, 11 T cell receptor beta chains from the same sample are listed, as sequenced in a study of control samples from healthy donors and cancer patients. Profiling relied on immunoSEQ multiplex PCR, and the TCRdb table lists in-frame clones only, not all of them. In all, the sample yields some 180,000 clones. Specimen: blood. These receptors all stem from a woman aged 30 to 39 in good health.

The chain couples TRBV6-4 to TRBJ1-5; 9 bases align to TRBD1. Trimming removed 5 bases from V and 0 bases from J; junction bases left unmatched: 5. The CDR3 runs to 16 residues. CDR1 is MRHNA and CDR2 is SNTAGT in the germline V gene. The CDR3 protein is CASSPTGGGSNQPQHF. In DNA form, the CDR3 reads TGTGCCAGCAGTCCGACAGGGGGGGGTAGCAATCAGCCCCAGCATTTT.

This chain links TRBV30 with TRBJ1-2, with unresolved D. CDR3 length: 12 residues. CDR1 GTSNPN and CDR2 SVGIG come from the germline V gene (reference sequence). The ends were cut back, 4 bases at V and 4 bases at J, with 10 bases in the middle. CDR3 loop: CAWTYTGYGYTF. CDR3 DNA sequence: TGTGCCTGGACATACACGGGCTATGGCTACACCTTC.

V gene TRBV25-1 combines with J gene TRBJ1-1; tentative D call: TRBD1 (5 bases). Trimming cost V 4 bases and J 6 bases, with 18 bases left between them. CDR3 size: 15 residues. Germline assignment: CDR1 MGHDK and CDR2 SYGVNS. The CDR3 here is CASSASNWGLAEAFF. The CDR3 region has the DNA TGTGCCAGCAGTGCCTCGAATTGGGGGTTGGCTGAAGCTTTCTTT.

J is TRBJ1-2 and V is TRBV11-2, with 9 bases aligning to TRBD1. The CDR3 is 15 amino acids. The germline gives CDR1 SGHAT, CDR2 FQNNGV. V shed 1 base and J 6 bases; nucleotides not matched to a gene: 6. In DNA, the CDR3 is TGTGCCAGCAGCTTAGGAATACAGGGGGCGGATGGCTACACCTTC. It yields the protein CASSLGIQGADGYTF.

The chain recombines TRBV2 with TRBJ1-2; D is uncertain. This CDR3 has 14 amino acids. Germline assignment: CDR1 SNHLY and CDR2 FYNNEI. V was clipped by 8 bases and J by 2 bases, with 15 bases between them. CDR3 bases: TGTGCCAGCGTTTGGACTGCTACCAACTATGGCTACACCTTC. This codes for CASVWTATNYGYTF. Together with reference TRBV2 and TRBJ1-2, the CDR3 gives the full variable domain: EPEVTQTPSHQVTQMGQEVILRCVPISNHLYFYWYRQILGQKVEFLVSFYNNEISEKSEIFDDQFSVERPDGSNFTLKIRSTKLEDSAMYFCASVWTATNYGYTFGSGTRLTVV.

The V gene is TRBV23-1, the J gene TRBJ1-2; a weak D match, TRBD1 (5 bases). TRBV23-1 is an ORF for which the function is uncertain. The CDR3 contains 14 residues. V gave up 7 bases and J gave up 8 bases, with 20 bases separating them. The CDR3 protein is CASTPGVPPGGYTF. The CDR3 nucleotides are TGCGCCAGCACTCCGGGGGTCCCGCCCGGGGGCTACACCTTC.

The rearrangement links TRBV10-1 to TRBJ1-5, with a tentative D call TRBD1 (5 bases). Trimming cost V 6 bases and J 4 bases, with 10 bases left between them. This CDR3 has 13 amino acids. The V gene's germline CDR1 is WNHNN and CDR2 SYGVQD (reference sequence). CDR3 coding DNA: TGCGCCAGCAGCGGGACTGGGAATCAGCCCCAGCATTTT. Amino acids: CASSGTGNQPQHF.

V is TRBV6-5 and J is TRBJ1-6; D is ambiguous. The CDR3 length is 14 residues. Germline V gene data show CDR1 as MNHEY and CDR2 as SVGAGI. Trimming stripped 6 bases from V and 8 bases from J, with 14 bases between. The CDR3 DNA reads TGTGCCAGCAGGAACGAAGTTTTCCATTCACCCCTCCACTTT. As protein: CASRNEVFHSPLHF.

The V and J genes are TRBV9 and TRBJ2-2; the D gene is possibly TRBD2 (7 bases). V lost 0 bases and J lost 3, with 15 bases in between. The length of the CDR3 is 17 residues. Per germline, CDR1 SGDLS and CDR2 YYNGEE. CDR3 loop: CASSVDRGGSYTGELFF. The CDR3 DNA reads TGTGCCAGCAGCGTAGATAGGGGGGGCAGCTACACCGGGGAGCTGTTTTTT.

V gene TRBV5-1 combines with J gene TRBJ1-2, with D hard to call. Trimming took off 3 bases at V and 3 bases at J, with 18 bases between the two ends. The germline V gene has CDR1 SGHRS and CDR2 YFSETQ. This CDR3 spans 16 amino acids. CDR3 in DNA: TGCGCCAGCAGCTCCTCAATGGACGGACCCCACTATGGCTACACCTTC. This gives the protein CASSSSMDGPHYGYTF.

The chain combines TRBV3-1 (or the pseudogene TRBV3-2) with TRBJ2-5, with 11 positions matching TRBD1. The CDR3 contains 15 residues. Germline V CDR1 and CDR2: LGHDT, YNNKEL (reference sequence). The trim removed 4 bases at V and 5 bases at J, leaving 6 bases unmatched. The CDR3 DNA reads as TGTGCCAGCAGCCCCGGGACAGGGGGTTGGGAGACCCAGTACTTC. Its protein product is CASSPGTGGWETQYF.